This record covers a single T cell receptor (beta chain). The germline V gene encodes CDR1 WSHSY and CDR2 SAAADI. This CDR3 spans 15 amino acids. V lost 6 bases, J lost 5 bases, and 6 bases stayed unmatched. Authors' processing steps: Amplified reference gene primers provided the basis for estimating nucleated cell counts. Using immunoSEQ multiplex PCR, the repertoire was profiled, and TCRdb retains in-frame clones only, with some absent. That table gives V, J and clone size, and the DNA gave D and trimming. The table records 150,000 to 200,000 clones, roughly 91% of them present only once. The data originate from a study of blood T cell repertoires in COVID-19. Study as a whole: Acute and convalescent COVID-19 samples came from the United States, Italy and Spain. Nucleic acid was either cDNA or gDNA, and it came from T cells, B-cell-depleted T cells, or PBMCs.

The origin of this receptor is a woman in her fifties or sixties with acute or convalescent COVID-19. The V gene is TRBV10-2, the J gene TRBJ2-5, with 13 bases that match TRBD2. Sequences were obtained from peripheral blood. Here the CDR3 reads CASSLTSGRAETQYF. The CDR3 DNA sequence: TGCGCCAGCAGCCTCACTAGCGGGAGGGCGGAGACCCAGTACTTC.